These 14 T cell receptor beta chains were sequenced from one sample in a study of blood T cell repertoires in COVID-19. Generated by immunoSEQ multiplex PCR, the TCRdb table keeps only in-frame clones and is missing some. There are 280,000 or so clones in the sample; 89% occur only once, and 2.9% lies in the top ten. Specimen: PBMCs or T cells enriched from blood (not recorded which). These receptors all stem from a woman between 45 and 60 years old who had been exposed to COVID-19.

The chain links TRBV30 to TRBJ2-4; 8 bases are shared with TRBD2. The CDR3 has 14 residues. V dropped 3 bases and J dropped 7; count of bases not matched to a gene: 8. Germline CDR1 and CDR2: GTSNPN and SVGIG (reference sequence). The CDR3, as DNA: TGTGCCTGGAGAGCTAGCGGGCCCTTGAACATTCAGTACTTC. It translates to CAWRASGPLNIQYF.

V and J are TRBV29-1 and TRBJ1-2; possibly TRBD1 for D (6 bases). V was trimmed by 4 bases and J by 4 bases, leaving 13 bases between them. Germline values: CDR1 SQVTM, CDR2 ANQGSEA. The CDR3 is 13 residues long. DNA for the CDR3: TGCAGCGTTGGAACAGGGTGGTCCTATGGCTACACCTTC. It yields the protein CSVGTGWSYGYTF.

The genes are TRBV7-2 and TRBJ2-5, with 10 bases identical to TRBD2. Germline CDR1 is SGHTA and CDR2 is FQGNSA. V trimming: 7 bases; J trimming: 2 bases; junction bases outside the gene matches: 10. The CDR3 spans 16 residues. CDR3 protein: CASTQSGGAWQETQYF. The CDR3 nucleotides read TGTGCCAGCACCCAAAGCGGGGGGGCTTGGCAAGAGACCCAGTACTTC.

CDR3 coding DNA: TGTGCCAGCAGTCCCGGCAGTTTCAGGGCTGAAGCTTTCTTT. It encodes CASSPGSFRAEAFF. This sequence joins TRBV28 and TRBJ1-1, with D maybe TRBD1 (5 bases). This CDR3 is built from 14 residues. Per germline, CDR1 MDHEN and CDR2 SYDVKM. Trimming cost V 5 bases and J 6 bases, with 16 bases left between them.

This clone was detected once. The chain uses TRBV18 and TRBJ2-1; 8 nucleotides match TRBD2. Unmatched junction bases numbered 0, after V lost 0 bases and J lost 2 bases. The CDR3 has 15 amino acids. Germline V gives CDR1 KGHSH, CDR2 LQKENI. In DNA, the CDR3 is TGTGCCAGCTCACCACCTAGCGGGGCCTACAATGAGCAGTTCTTC. As protein: CASSPPSGAYNEQFF.

The rearrangement uses TRBV7-2 and TRBJ2-7, with 7 bases aligning to TRBD1. Per the germline V gene, CDR1 is SGHTA and CDR2 is FQGNSA. The CDR3 contains 14 residues. After removal of 3 bases from V and 3 bases from J, the junction contained 5 bases not matched to a gene. CDR3 residues: CASSFETGNYEQYF. CDR3 coding DNA: TGTGCCAGCAGCTTTGAGACAGGGAACTACGAGCAGTACTTC.

The rearrangement joins TRBV7-9 to TRBJ1-5; 8 nucleotides align to TRBD1. Trimming at V came to 7 bases and at J to 7 bases, leaving 9 bases not matched to a gene. The germline CDR1 and CDR2 sequences are SEHNR and FQNEAQ (reference sequence). The CDR3 runs 14 residues. The CDR3 loop reads CASTRTGGDQPQHF. CDR3 coding DNA: TGTGCCAGCACCCGTACAGGGGGGGACCAGCCCCAGCATTTT.

The V and J genes are TRBV7-2 and TRBJ1-1; D remains unclear. The CDR3 totals 11 residues. Trimming pared 5 bases from V and 5 bases from J, leaving 6 bases between. Germline V gene data show CDR1 as SGHTA and CDR2 as FQGNSA. DNA of the CDR3: TGTGCCAGCAGCGTCCGTACTGAAGCTTTCTTT. This encodes CASSVRTEAFF.

The chain links TRBV30 to TRBJ2-3, with 7 bases that match TRBD1. Germline values: CDR1 GTSNPN, CDR2 SVGIG (reference sequence). The CDR3 has 16 residues. The V segment lost 2 bases and the J segment 4 bases; nucleotides outside the gene matches: 12. The CDR3 protein is CAWSLAGGNVADTQYF. CDR3 DNA sequence: TGTGCCTGGAGTTTGGCAGGGGGAAATGTAGCAGATACGCAGTATTTT. The complete variable domain, with remaining parts taken from reference TRBV30 and TRBJ2-3, reads SQTIHQWPATLVQPVGSPLSLECTVEGTSNPNLYWYRQAAGRGLQLLFYSVGIGQISSEVPQNLSASRPQDRQFILSSKKLLLSDSGFYLCAWSLAGGNVADTQYFGPGTRLTVL.

The chain joins TRBV5-8 to TRBJ2-5; D is possibly TRBD2 (7 bases). The germline V and J ends were trimmed by 1 base and 5 bases, with 12 bases remaining between them. The CDR3 is 14 residues long. The V gene's germline CDR1 is SGHTS and CDR2 YDEGEE. The DNA for the CDR3 is TGTGCCAGCAGCTTGCGGGGGGCCCGGGAGACCCAGTACTTC. This gives the protein CASSLRGARETQYF.

The chain employs TRBV5-5 and TRBJ1-1; TRBD1 aligns across 7 bases. Germline-derived CDR1 and CDR2 are SGHKS and YYEKEE (reference sequence). With 3 bases clipped from V and 7 bases from J, the junction kept 9 bases outside the gene matches. This CDR3 is 14 amino acids long. The CDR3 DNA is TGTGCCAGCAGCTCCCGGACAGGAAGGGATGAAGCTTTCTTT. Translated, it gives CASSSRTGRDEAFF.

The CDR3 DNA reads TGTGCCAGCGGTCGCGATGGGGGGATATTTGGGACAGATACGCAGTATTTT. Translation: CASGRDGGIFGTDTQYF. The chain employs TRBV13 and TRBJ2-3; TRBD2 might be the D (6 bases). The CDR3 contains 17 residues. Germline CDR1 reads PRHDT; CDR2 reads FYEKMQ (reference sequence). Trimming took off 8 bases at V and 3 bases at J, with 24 bases between the two ends.

This chain links TRBV6-5 with TRBJ2-5, with D possibly matching TRBD1 (5 bases). The germline V gene has CDR1 MNHEY and CDR2 SVGAGI. The ends were cut back, 5 bases at V and 4 bases at J, with 14 bases in the middle. The CDR3 length is 14 residues. As DNA, the CDR3 is TGTGCCAGCAGTCGCCCAGGGTTACGAGAGACCCAGTACTTC. Amino acid sequence: CASSRPGLRETQYF.

This clone was seen only once. The J gene is TRBJ2-3, the V gene TRBV6-1; maybe TRBD1 (5 bases). Germline V gene sequence: CDR1 MNHNS, CDR2 SASEGT. V was shortened by 0 bases and J by 0 bases, with 13 bases between the two germline ends. The CDR3 totals 17 residues. CDR3 DNA sequence: TGTGCCAGCAGTGAAGCGCTTCCGGCAGGGAGCACAGATACGCAGTATTTT. Its protein product is CASSEALPAGSTDTQYF.